These T cell receptor beta chains were read from a single sample in a study of memory CD8 T cells in hepatitis C reinfection. Data came from immunoSEQ multiplex PCR; TCRdb stores just in-frame clones and leaves some out. This sample has 35,000 to 55,000 clones, with roughly 90% found just once. Material for sequencing was naive CD8+ T cells sorted from blood. Receptor source: a man younger than 35 with hepatitis C virus infection. Both conserved end residues are part of each CDR3. D genes are given only for firm matches. Clone size, where shown, is once, few, many, or a class for clones that have expanded.

TRBV9,TRBJ2-3,once,TRBD1,TGTGCCAGCAGCTCAGCTATCCGGACAGGGGATCAAGATACGCAGTATTTT,CASSSAIRTGDQDTQYF
TRBV11-2,TRBJ2-7,NA,NA,TGTGCCAGCAGCTCAGTACAGGGCGAGCTCTACGAGCAGTACTTC,CASSSVQGELYEQYF
TRBV4-3,TRBJ2-1,NA,TRBD1,TGCGCCAGCAGCCAAGACGGGACAGGGGGCATGGGTGAGCAGTTCTTC,CASSQDGTGGMGEQFF
TRBV5-1,TRBJ1-6,NA,TRBD1,TGCGCCAGCAGCTTGGGGACAGGGGATAATTCACCCCTCCACTTT,CASSLGTGDNSPLHF
TRBV15,TRBJ2-5,NA,TRBD1,TGTGCCACCAACTTATTGGGACAGGGAGGAGAGACCCAGTACTTC,CATNLLGQGGETQYF
TRBV7-9,TRBJ2-3,NA,NA,TGTGCCAGCAGCCCCGAGGCAGATACGCAGTATTTT,CASSPEADTQYF
TRBV13,TRBJ2-3,NA,NA,TGTGCCAGCAGCACCCGGGGAGCTGCGGCGCTCGCCACAGATACGCAGTATTTT,CASSTRGAAALATDTQYF
TRBV14,TRBJ2-5,NA,TRBD2,TGTGCCAGCAGCCCGATAGCGGGAGGCGAGACCCAGTACTTC,CASSPIAGGETQYF
TRBV27,TRBJ1-2,NA,TRBD1,TGTGCCAGCAGCCCGGGACAGGGGACGGGTGGCTACACCTTC,CASSPGQGTGGYTF
TRBV7-9,TRBJ1-4,once,NA,TGTGCCAGCAGCTCCGACAGCGGGGAAAAACTGTTTTTT,CASSSDSGEKLFF
TRBV5-1,TRBJ1-3,few,NA,TGCGCCAGCAGCTTGGCCCACGGGGTTGGAAACACCATATATTTT,CASSLAHGVGNTIYF
TRBV2,TRBJ1-1,NA,NA,TGTGCCAGCAGGGCGGACAGCGCCCCTGAAGCTTTCTTT,CASRADSAPEAFF
TRBV2,TRBJ2-7,few,NA,TGTGCCAGCACTAGCGAGATTTCCCCCGGGGAGCAGTACTTC,CASTSEISPGEQYF
TRBV5-1,TRBJ2-1,NA,TRBD2,TGCGCCAGCAGCTTGGAGGCTAGCGGGGTCAATGAGCAGTTCTTC,CASSLEASGVNEQFF
TRBV7-9,TRBJ2-5,NA,TRBD2,TGTGCCAGCAGCCCAACTAGCGGCGAAGAGACCCAGTACTTC,CASSPTSGEETQYF
TRBV7-9,TRBJ1-4,few,TRBD1,TGTGCCAGCAGCCTGACAGGGTCAGAGGGAGAAAAACTGTTTTTT,CASSLTGSEGEKLFF
TRBV5-6,TRBJ1-6,NA,NA,TGTGCCAGCAGCTTGGGGGGCGGCAATTCACCCCTCCACTTT,CASSLGGGNSPLHF
TRBV27,TRBJ2-1,NA,TRBD2,TGTGCCAGCAGTCGACAGAGACTAGCCCAAGCCTATGAGCAGTTCTTC,CASSRQRLAQAYEQFF
TRBV5-4,TRBJ2-6,NA,TRBD1,TGTGCCAGCGGGTCCTCTCTGACAGGGTTCTCGTCTGGGGCCAACGTCCTGACTTTC,CASGSSLTGFSSGANVLTF
TRBV9,TRBJ2-3,NA,NA,TGTGCCAGCAGCGTAGGGGACTTTAGCACAGATACGCAGTATTTT,CASSVGDFSTDTQYF
TRBV2,TRBJ1-4,NA,NA,TGTGCCAGCAGTGAATACCCAGGGGTTCCAAAACTGTTTTTT,CASSEYPGVPKLFF
TRBV6-5,TRBJ1-1,NA,NA,TGTGCCAGCAGTTACGTAGGGGCCGCAGGGAACACTGAAGCTTTCTTT,CASSYVGAAGNTEAFF
TRBV5-6,TRBJ2-5,NA,NA,TGTGCCAGCAGGCGGACATACACCCAAGAGACCCAGTACTTC,CASRRTYTQETQYF
TRBV9,TRBJ2-2,NA,TRBD2,TGTGCCAGCAGCGCCGGGACTAGCGGTAACACCGGGGAGCTGTTTTTT,CASSAGTSGNTGELFF